This T cell receptor beta chain appears in the sequencing data of a study of blood T cells in healthy people across ages. Broader study findings: The donors' CMV status was not determined, possibly confounding changes in expanded clonotypes.

Total RNA was extracted at no less than 5 micrograms per sample. Germline-derived CDR1 and CDR2 are SEHNR and FQNEAQ (reference sequence). Trimming took 5 bases from V and 1 from J; bases not matched to a gene: 11. The CDR3 covers 17 residues. Then a second PCR, running roughly 7 to 11 cycles, was carried out with a sample-barcoded 5' primer and a J-beta primer mix. Every cDNA molecule carried a tag from a template-switch adaptor bearing 12 random nucleotides. MiXCR, run by TCRdb on the 5' RACE reads, gives a single entry per CDR3 protein. In the table there are 850,000 to 1,000,000 distinct CDR3 sequences, 51% of which are singletons. On this clonotype itself: The antigen is undetermined.

This TCR was recovered from a woman aged 55-69 years in good health. The sequencing sample was made of blood. The rearrangement joins TRBV7-9 to TRBJ2-3; 8 bases line up with TRBD2. CDR3: CASSPVGAGGRTDTQYF. CDR3 coding DNA: TGTGCCAGCAGCCCAGTCGGGGCGGGGGGCCGCACAGATACGCAGTATTTT.